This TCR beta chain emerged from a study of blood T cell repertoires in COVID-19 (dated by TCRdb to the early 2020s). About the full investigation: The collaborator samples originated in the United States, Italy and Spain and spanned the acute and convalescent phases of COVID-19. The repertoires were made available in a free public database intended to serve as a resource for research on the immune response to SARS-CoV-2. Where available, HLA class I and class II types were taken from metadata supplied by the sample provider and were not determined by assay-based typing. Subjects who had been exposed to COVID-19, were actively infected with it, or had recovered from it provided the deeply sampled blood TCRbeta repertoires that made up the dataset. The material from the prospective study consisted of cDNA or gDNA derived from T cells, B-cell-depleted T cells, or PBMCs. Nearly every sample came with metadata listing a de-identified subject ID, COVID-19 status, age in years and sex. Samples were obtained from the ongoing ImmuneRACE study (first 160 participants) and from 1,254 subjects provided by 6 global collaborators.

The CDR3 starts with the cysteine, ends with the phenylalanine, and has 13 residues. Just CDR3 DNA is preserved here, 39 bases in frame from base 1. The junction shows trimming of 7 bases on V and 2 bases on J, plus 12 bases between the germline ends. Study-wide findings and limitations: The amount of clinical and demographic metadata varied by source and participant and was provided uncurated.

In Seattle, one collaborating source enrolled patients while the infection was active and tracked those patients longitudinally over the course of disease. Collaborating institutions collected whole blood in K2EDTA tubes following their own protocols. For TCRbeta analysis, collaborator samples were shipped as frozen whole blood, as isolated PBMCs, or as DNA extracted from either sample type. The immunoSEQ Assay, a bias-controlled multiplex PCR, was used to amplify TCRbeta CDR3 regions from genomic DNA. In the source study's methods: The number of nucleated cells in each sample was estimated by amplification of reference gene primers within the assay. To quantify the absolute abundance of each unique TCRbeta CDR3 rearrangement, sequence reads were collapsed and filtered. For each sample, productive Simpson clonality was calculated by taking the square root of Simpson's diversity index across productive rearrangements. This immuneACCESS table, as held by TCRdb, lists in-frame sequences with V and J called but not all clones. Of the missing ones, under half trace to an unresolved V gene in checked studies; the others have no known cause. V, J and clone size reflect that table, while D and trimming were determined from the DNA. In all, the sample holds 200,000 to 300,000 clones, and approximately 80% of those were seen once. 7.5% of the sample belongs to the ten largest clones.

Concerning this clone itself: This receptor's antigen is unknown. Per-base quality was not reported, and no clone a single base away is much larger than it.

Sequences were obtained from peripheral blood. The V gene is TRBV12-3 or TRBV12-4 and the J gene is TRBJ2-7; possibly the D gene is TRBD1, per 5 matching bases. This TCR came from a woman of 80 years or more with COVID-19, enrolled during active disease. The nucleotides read TGTGCCAGCACCTTGACAGAGACCTACGAGCAGTACTTC. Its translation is CASTLTETYEQYF.